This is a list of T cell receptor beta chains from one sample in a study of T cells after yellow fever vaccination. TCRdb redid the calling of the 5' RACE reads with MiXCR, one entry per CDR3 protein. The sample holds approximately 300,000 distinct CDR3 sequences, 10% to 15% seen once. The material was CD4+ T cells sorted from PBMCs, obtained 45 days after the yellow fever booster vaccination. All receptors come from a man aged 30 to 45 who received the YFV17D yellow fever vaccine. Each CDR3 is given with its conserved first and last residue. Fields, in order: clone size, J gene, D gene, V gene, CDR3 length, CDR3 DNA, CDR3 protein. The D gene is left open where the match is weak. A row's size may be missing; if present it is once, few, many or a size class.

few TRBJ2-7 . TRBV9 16 TGTGCCAGCAGTTCCGGGTCTGGAGGGACCTCCTACGAGCAGTACTTC CASSSGSGGTSYEQYF
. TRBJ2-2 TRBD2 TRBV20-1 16 TGCAGTGCTAGAGATCAGGGACTAGCGGGCACCGGGGAGCTGTTTTTT CSARDQGLAGTGELFF
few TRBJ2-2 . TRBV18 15 TGTGCCAGCTCACCCAACGGGGGAGTGATCGGGGAGCTGTTTTTT CASSPNGGVIGELFF
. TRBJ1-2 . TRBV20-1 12 TGCAGTGCTCCCGGGACGGACTATGGCTACACCTTC CSAPGTDYGYTF
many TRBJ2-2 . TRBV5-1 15 TGCGCCAGCAGCTTGGCCTCGGGAAGCACCGGGGAGCTGTTTTTT CASSLASGSTGELFF
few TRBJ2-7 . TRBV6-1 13 TGTGCCAGCCTGGCGGACGGGACCTACGAGCAGTACTTC CASLADGTYEQYF
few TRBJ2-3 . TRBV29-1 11 TGCAGCGTGTTAAGCACAGATACGCAGTATTTT CSVLSTDTQYF
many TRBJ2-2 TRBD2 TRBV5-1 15 TGCGCCAGCAGCTTCGGGACTACGAACACCGGGGAGCTGTTTTTT CASSFGTTNTGELFF
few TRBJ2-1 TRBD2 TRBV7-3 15 TGTGCCAGCAGCACTCTAGCGGGAGTTAACAATGAGCAGTTCTTC CASSTLAGVNNEQFF
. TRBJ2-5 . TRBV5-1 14 TGCGCCAGCAGCTTGATCCCCGGGGGTTCGGCCCAGTACTTC CASSLIPGGSAQYF
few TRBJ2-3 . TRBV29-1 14 TGCACCCCTCGTTGGGGGACTAGCACAGATACGCAGTATTTT CTPRWGTSTDTQYF
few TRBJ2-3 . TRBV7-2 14 TGTGCCAGCAAAACAGGGGGGGACACAGATACGCAGTATTTT CASKTGGDTDTQYF
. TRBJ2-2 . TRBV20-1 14 TGCAGTGCTAGGGACGGGAGCTCCACCGGGGAGCTGTTTTTT CSARDGSSTGELFF
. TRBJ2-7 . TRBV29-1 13 TGCAGCGTTGAGGTAGCCACTAAGAGGGAGCAGTACTTC CSVEVATKREQYF
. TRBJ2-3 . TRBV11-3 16 TGTGCCAGCAGCTGGTCGGGGGCGGGAGGCACAGATACGCAGTATTTT CASSWSGAGGTDTQYF
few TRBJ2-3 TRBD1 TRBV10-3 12 TGTGCCATCTCAGGGGGCCCAGATACGCAGTATTTT CAISGGPDTQYF
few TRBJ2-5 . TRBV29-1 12 TGCAGCGCCGAGGGGGGACGAGAGACCCAGTACTTC CSAEGGRETQYF